Sequencing of this TCR beta chain was carried out in a study of CD8 T cells in ankylosing spondylitis. Study results and caveats: Among TCR beta sequences, a motif of several highly homologous variants appeared characteristic of ankylosing spondylitis blood.

This clonotype was found many times. The antigen remains unidentified. Quantitative 5'-RACE was performed with molecular barcodes, and it yielded the TCR beta libraries. MiXCR, applied by TCRdb to the 5' RACE reads, yields one record per CDR3 protein. The sample shows approximately 92,000 distinct CDR3 sequences, roughly 9.6% of them seen only once. From germline, CDR1 is SGHRS and CDR2 YFSETQ. This CDR3 region has 13 residues. After removal of 1 base from V and 11 bases from J, the junction contained 8 bases not matched to a gene. Sequenced input: blood, either unsorted or a sorted T cell fraction (not recorded which). This TCR was sampled from a male donor with ankylosing spondylitis or in good health (not recorded which). This rearrangement joins TRBV5-1 to TRBJ1-2; 7 nucleotides match TRBD1. For the CDR3, the DNA is TGCGCCAGCAGCTTGCTTCCAGGGACAGTATACACCTTC. Amino acid sequence: CASSLLPGTVYTF.